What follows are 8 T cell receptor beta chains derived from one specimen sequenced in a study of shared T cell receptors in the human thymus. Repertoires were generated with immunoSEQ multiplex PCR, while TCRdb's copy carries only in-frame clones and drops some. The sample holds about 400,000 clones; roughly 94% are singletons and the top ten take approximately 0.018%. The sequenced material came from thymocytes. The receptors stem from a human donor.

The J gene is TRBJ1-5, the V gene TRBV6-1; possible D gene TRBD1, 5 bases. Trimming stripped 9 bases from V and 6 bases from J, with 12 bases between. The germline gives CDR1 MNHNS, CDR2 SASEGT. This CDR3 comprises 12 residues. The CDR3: CASVGESQPQHF. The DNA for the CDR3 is TGTGCCAGTGTGGGGGAGAGTCAGCCCCAGCATTTT.

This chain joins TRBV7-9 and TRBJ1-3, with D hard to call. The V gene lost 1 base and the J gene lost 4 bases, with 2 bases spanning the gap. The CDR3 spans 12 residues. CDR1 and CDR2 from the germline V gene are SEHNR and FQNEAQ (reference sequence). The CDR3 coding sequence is TGTGCCAGCAGCTTAGGGGGAAACACCATATATTTT. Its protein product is CASSLGGNTIYF.

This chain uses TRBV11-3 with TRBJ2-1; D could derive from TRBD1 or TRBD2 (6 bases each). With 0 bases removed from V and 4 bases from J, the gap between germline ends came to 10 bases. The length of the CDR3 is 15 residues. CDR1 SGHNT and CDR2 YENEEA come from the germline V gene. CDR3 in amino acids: CASSLERGPYNEQFF. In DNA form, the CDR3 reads TGTGCCAGCAGCTTAGAACGGGGGCCTTACAATGAGCAGTTCTTC.

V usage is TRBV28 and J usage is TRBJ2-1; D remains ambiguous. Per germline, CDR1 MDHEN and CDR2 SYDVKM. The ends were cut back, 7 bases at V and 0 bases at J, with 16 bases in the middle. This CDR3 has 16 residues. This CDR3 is CASTSFASSSYNEQFF. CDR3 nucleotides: TGTGCCAGCACCTCCTTCGCGAGTAGCTCCTACAATGAGCAGTTCTTC.

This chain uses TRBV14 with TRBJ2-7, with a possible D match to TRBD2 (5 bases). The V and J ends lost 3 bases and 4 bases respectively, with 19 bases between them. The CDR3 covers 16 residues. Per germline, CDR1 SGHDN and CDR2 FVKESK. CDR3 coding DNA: TGTGCCAGCAGCCACCGGACTTTGGCTGGTTGGTACGAGCAGTACTTC. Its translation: CASSHRTLAGWYEQYF.

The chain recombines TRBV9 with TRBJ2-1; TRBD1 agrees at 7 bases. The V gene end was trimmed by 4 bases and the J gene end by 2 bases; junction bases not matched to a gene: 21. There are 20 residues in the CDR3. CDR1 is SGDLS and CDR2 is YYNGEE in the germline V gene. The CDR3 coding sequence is TGTGCCAGCAGCCCCGAGCCGTGGGGGACAGTTCTGCTCACCTACAATGAGCAGTTCTTC. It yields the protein CASSPEPWGTVLLTYNEQFF.

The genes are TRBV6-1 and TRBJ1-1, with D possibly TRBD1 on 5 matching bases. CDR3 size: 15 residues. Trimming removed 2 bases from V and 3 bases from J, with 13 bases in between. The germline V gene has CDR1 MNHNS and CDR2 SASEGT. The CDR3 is CASSETRGADTEAFF. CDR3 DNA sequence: TGTGCCAGCAGTGAAACGAGGGGCGCTGACACTGAAGCTTTCTTT.

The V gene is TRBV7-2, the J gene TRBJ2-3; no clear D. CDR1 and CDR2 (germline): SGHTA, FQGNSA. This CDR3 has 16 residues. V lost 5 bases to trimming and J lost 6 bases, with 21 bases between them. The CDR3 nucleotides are TGTGCCAGCAGCCAGCCGGGCCGCCCATTAGTGGATACGCAGTATTTT. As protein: CASSQPGRPLVDTQYF.